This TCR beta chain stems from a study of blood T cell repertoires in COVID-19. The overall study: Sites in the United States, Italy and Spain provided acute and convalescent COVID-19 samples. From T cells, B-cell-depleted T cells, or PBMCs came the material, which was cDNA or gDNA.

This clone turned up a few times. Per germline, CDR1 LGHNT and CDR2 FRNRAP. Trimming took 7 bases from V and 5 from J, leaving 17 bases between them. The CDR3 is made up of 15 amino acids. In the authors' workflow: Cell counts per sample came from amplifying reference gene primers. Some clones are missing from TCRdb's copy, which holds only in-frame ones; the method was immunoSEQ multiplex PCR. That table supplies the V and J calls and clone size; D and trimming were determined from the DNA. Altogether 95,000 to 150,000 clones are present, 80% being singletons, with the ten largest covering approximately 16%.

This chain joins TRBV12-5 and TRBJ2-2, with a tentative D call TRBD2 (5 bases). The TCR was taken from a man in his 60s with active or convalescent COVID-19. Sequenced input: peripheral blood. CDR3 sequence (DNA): TGTGCTAGTGCCCCCCCCGGGGTCGGGACCGGGGAGCTGTTTTTT. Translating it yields CASAPPGVGTGELFF.